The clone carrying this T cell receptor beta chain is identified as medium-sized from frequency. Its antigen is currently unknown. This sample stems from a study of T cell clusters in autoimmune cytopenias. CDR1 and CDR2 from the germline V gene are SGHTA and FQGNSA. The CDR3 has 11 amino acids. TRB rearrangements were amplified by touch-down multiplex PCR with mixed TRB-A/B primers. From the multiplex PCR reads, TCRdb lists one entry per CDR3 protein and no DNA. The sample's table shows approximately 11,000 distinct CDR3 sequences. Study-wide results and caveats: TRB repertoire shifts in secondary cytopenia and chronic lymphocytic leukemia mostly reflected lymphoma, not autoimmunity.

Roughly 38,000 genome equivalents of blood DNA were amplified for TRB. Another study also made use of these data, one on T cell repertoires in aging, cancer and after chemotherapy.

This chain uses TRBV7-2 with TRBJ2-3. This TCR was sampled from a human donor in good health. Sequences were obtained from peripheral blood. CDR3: CASSLADTQYF. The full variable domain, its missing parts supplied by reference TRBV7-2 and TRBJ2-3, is GAGVSQSPSNKVTEKGKDVELRCDPISGHTALYWYRQSLGQGLEFLIYFQGNSAPDKSGLPSDRFSAERTGGSVSTLTIQRTQQEDSAVYLCASSLADTQYFGPGTRLTVL.